This T cell receptor (beta chain) appears in the sequencing data of a study of Graves' ophthalmopathy and Graves' hyperthyroidism. Findings of the study overall: Clonotypes were expanded in thyroid at above 0.001 frequency, and most also appeared in blood. With more than 60% sensitivity and approximately 72% specificity, the model predicted ophthalmopathy progression.

This clonotype was recorded at least ten times. Its matching antigen is unknown. The CDR3 is made up of 12 amino acids. Germline V CDR1 and CDR2: LNHNV, YYDKDF (reference sequence). The V and J ends lost 3 bases and 9 bases respectively, with 9 bases between them. Investigators amplified TCR beta CDR3 regions from RNA transcripts. The library came from an HTBI-primed first-round RT-PCR and a second-round multiplex PCR. A single record per CDR3 protein comes from TCRdb applying MiXCR to the multiplex PCR reads. This sample has some 1.1 million distinct CDR3 sequences, with approximately 35% found just once.

The V call is TRBV15, the J call TRBJ1-5; D is possibly TRBD1 (6 bases). The sequenced material came from peripheral blood or thyroid tissue (not recorded which). The receptor comes from an adult man with Graves' hyperthyroidism. The CDR3 region has the DNA TGTGCCACCAGCAGGGGGGGCGGGCCCCAGCATTTT. This translates into CATSRGGGPQHF.